The text below deals with one TCR beta chain. V lost 7 bases, J lost 2 bases, and 8 bases lay in between. The CDR3 sequence is 11 residues long. Germline CDR1 is DFQATT and CDR2 is SNEGSKA (reference sequence). This record comes from a study of blood T cell repertoires in COVID-19. The table came from immunoSEQ multiplex PCR; TCRdb's copy has only in-frame clones and leaves some out. Among about 90,000 clones listed, 81% were seen once. This TCR was sampled from a human donor in a cohort sampled during active COVID-19. Material: peripheral blood. The rearrangement uses TRBV20-1 and TRBJ2-5, with no clear D. The CDR3 coding sequence is TGCAGTGGCTTAGAGCAAGAGACCCAGTACTTC. As protein: CSGLEQETQYF.